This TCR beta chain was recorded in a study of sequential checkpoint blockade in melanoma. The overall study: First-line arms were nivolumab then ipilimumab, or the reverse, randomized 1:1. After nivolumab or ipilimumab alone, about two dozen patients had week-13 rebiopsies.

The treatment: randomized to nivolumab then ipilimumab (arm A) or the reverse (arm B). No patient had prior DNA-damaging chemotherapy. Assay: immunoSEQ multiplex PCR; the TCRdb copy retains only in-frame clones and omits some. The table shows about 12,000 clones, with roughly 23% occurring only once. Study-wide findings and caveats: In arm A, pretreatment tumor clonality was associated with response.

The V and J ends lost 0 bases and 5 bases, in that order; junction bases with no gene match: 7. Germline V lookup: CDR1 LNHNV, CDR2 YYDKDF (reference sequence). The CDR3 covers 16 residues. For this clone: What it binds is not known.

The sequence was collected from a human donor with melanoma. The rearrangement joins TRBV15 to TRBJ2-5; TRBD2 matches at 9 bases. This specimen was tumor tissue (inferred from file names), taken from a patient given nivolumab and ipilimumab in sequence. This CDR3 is CATSRDLASGVETQYF. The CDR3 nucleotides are TGTGCCACCAGCAGAGATCTGGCTAGCGGGGTTGAGACCCAGTACTTC.